The 9 T cell receptor beta chains in this list originate from one sample, sequenced in a study of blood T cells in healthy people across ages. Using a J-beta primer mix together with a sample-barcoded 5' primer, a second PCR was run for about 7 to 12 cycles. TCRdb recomputed calls from the 5' RACE reads with MiXCR, one row per CDR3 protein. This sample has roughly 860,000 distinct CDR3 sequences, with 62% found just once. Sequences were obtained from blood. The receptors shown here come from a man aged 25 to 40 in good health.

This clonotype was observed a few times. V gene TRBV27 combines with J gene TRBJ2-1, with 10 bases identical to TRBD2. Per germline, CDR1 MNHEY and CDR2 SMNVEV (reference sequence). This CDR3 has 15 amino acids. Trimming cost V 3 bases and J 4 bases; bases outside gene matches: 3. The CDR3 region has the DNA TGTGCCAGCAGTTTCGGGACTAGCGTTTACAATGAGCAGTTCTTC. Translated: CASSFGTSVYNEQFF.

V is TRBV28 and J is TRBJ1-1; D is possibly TRBD1 (5 bases). Germline values: CDR1 MDHEN, CDR2 SYDVKM. The germline V and J ends were trimmed by 8 bases and 4 bases, with 11 bases remaining between them. The CDR3 sequence is 12 residues long. CDR3 nucleotides: TGTGCCAGCGCCGAAGGGGTCACTGAAGCTTTCTTT. As protein: CASAEGVTEAFF.

The CDR3 reads CASSHPGGLRDTQYF. The CDR3 DNA sequence: TGCGCCAGCAGCCACCCGGGGGGCCTCAGAGATACGCAGTATTTT. The V and J genes are TRBV4-1 and TRBJ2-3; weak D call: TRBD2 (7 bases). CDR1 and CDR2 (germline): MGHRA, YSYEKL. V lost 3 bases, J lost 5 bases, and 15 bases lay in between. This CDR3 comprises 15 residues.

The chain's CDR3 is CASSPFGQGNSPLHF. The CDR3 DNA reads as TGTGCCAGCAGCCCGTTCGGGCAGGGGAATTCACCCCTCCACTTT. The V gene is TRBV7-2, the J gene TRBJ1-6; tentative D call: TRBD1 (6 bases). V lost 5 bases and J lost 7, with 15 bases in between. The germline gives CDR1 SGHTA, CDR2 FQGNSA. The CDR3 runs 15 residues.

The CDR3 DNA sequence: TGCAGTACGTTGCTCAGAGAAAATTCACCCCTCCACTTT. Its translation is CSTLLRENSPLHF. V usage is TRBV20-1 and J usage is TRBJ1-6, with D unresolved. Germline values: CDR1 DFQATT, CDR2 SNEGSKA (reference sequence). The length of the CDR3 is 13 residues. Trimming cost V 8 bases and J 7 bases, with 15 bases left between them.

The chain couples TRBV7-9 to TRBJ2-7; D may be TRBD2 (5 bases). This CDR3 has 12 amino acids. V was clipped by 4 bases and J by 5 bases, with 9 bases between them. CDR1 is SEHNR, CDR2 FQNEAQ, per germline (reference sequence). The CDR3 DNA follows: TGTGCCAGCAGCTCCGGGCGGGACGAGCAGTACTTC. This encodes CASSSGRDEQYF.

The chain combines TRBV3-1 with TRBJ2-3, with D uncertain. Germline V gene lookup returns CDR1 LGHDT and CDR2 YNNKEL (reference sequence). There are 13 residues in the CDR3. Trimming took 3 bases from V and 6 from J, leaving 10 bases between them. CDR3 in amino acids: CASSQYRWDTQYF. The CDR3 DNA reads TGTGCCAGCAGCCAGTATCGCTGGGATACGCAGTATTTT.

This clonotype was found once. This chain connects TRBV7-9 to TRBJ2-1; weak D call: TRBD2 (6 bases). With 1 base removed from V and 9 bases from J, the gap between germline ends came to 13 bases. CDR1 is SEHNR, CDR2 FQNEAQ, per germline (reference sequence). The CDR3 totals 14 residues. The CDR3 spells CASSLDPGVGEQFF. The CDR3 region has the DNA TGTGCCAGCAGCTTAGATCCGGGAGTAGGTGAGCAGTTCTTC.

This clonotype is a singleton in its sample. The V and J genes are TRBV12-3 or TRBV12-4 and TRBJ1-1, with D unclear. This CDR3 region has 15 residues. Trimming took 7 bases from V and 7 from J, leaving 22 bases between them. The CDR3 nucleotides read TGTGCCAGCACCCCACTTAGGGCGGGAGAGGTTGAAGCTTTCTTT. Translating it yields CASTPLRAGEVEAFF.